This TCR beta chain was sequenced during a study of blood T cell repertoires in COVID-19. Per the study methods: Amplifying reference gene primers gave estimates of nucleated cell counts. Clones were read by immunoSEQ multiplex PCR, and TCRdb kept only the in-frame ones, dropping some. Clone size and V and J calls were adopted from that table, with D and trimming inferred from the DNA. The data show 200,000 to 300,000 clones, with roughly 76% seen just once and 6% to 8% held by the top ten. Germline V gene sequence: CDR1 SNHLY, CDR2 FYNNEI. The CDR3 sequence is 14 residues long. V lost 5 bases and J lost 3; bases outside the gene matches: 6. Recruited during active infection, patients (from Seattle) were subsequently followed longitudinally.

The sequencing sample was made of peripheral blood. The rearrangement uses TRBV2 and TRBJ1-2, with 7 positions matching TRBD1. The TCR was taken from a woman of 80 years or more with COVID-19, enrolled during active disease. CDR3 DNA: TGTGCCAGCAGTTGGGACAGTAACGACTATGGCTACACCTTC. This sequence encodes CASSWDSNDYGYTF.